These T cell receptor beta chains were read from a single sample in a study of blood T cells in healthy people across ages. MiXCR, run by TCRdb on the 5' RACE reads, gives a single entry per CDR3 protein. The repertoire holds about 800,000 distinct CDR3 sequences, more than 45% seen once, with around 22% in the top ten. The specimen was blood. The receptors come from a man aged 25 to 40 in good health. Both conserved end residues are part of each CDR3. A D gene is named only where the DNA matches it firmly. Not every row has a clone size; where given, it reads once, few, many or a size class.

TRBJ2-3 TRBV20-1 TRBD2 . TGCAGTGCTAGAGATCCGGCGGGGGGGCGGACAGATACGCAGTATTTT CSARDPAGGRTDTQYF
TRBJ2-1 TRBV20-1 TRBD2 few TGCAGTGCTAGAGATCTAGGGACTAGCGGGGGGGCTGGTGAGCAGTTCTTC CSARDLGTSGGAGEQFF
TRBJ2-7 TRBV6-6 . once TGTGCCAGCAGTTACCAGTCGGAGCAGTACTTC CASSYQSEQYF
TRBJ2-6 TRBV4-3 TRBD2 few TGCGCCAGCAGCCAAGGAACTAGCGGGACCTCTGGGGCCAACGTCCTGACTTTC CASSQGTSGTSGANVLTF
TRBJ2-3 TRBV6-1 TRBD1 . TGTGCCAGTAGGACAGGGGTGAGGACGCAGTATTTT CASRTGVRTQYF
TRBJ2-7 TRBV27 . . TGTGCCAGCAGATCTATGGGAGGTTCTTACGAGCAGTACTTC CASRSMGGSYEQYF
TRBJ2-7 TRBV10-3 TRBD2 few TGTGCCATCAGTGGTTGGACTAGCGGGAACTACGAGCAGTACTTC CAISGWTSGNYEQYF
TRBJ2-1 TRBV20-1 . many TGCAGTCAGACCCGGTCTGGTTTTTCGGAGCAGTTCTTC CSQTRSGFSEQFF
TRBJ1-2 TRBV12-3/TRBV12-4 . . TGTGCCAGCAGCTGGGGGAGTGTTTCTGGCTACACCTTC CASSWGSVSGYTF
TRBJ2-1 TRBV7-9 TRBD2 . TGTGCCAGCAGCTTTTCTAGCGGGAGAGCGGGTGAGCAGTTCTTC CASSFSSGRAGEQFF
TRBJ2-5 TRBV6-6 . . TGTGCCAGCAGCCCCTCGATTAACCCGATGGGGGAGACCCAGTACTTC CASSPSINPMGETQYF
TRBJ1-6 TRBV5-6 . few TGTGCCAGCAGCTTTAAACAGCGTAATTCACCCCTCCACTTT CASSFKQRNSPLHF
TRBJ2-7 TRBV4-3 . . TGCGCCAGCAGCCAAGACAGCGGGTCCGAGCAGTACTTC CASSQDSGSEQYF
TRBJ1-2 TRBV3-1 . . TGTGCCAGCAGCCAAGGGACACTCTATGGCTACACCTTC CASSQGTLYGYTF
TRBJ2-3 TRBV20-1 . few TGCAGTGCTCCCCCTCAGGATACGCAGTATTTT CSAPPQDTQYF
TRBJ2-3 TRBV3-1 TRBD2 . TGTGCCAGCAGCACTAGCGGGGTCGCAGATGCGCAGTATTTT CASSTSGVADAQYF
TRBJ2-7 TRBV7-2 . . TGTGCCAGCAGCCTAAGTCTCGGTGGGGCAGGCTCCTACGAGCAGTACTTC CASSLSLGGAGSYEQYF
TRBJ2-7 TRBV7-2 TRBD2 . TGTGCCAGCAGCTTAGCTAGCGGGGGGGCTAGAGAGCAGTACTTC CASSLASGGAREQYF
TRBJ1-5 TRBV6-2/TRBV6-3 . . TGTGCCAGCAGTTACTCTTATCAGGGGCAGCCCCAGCATTTT CASSYSYQGQPQHF
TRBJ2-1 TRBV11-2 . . TGTGCCAGCAGCTTAGAACAGGGCATGTACAATGAGCAGTTCTTC CASSLEQGMYNEQFF
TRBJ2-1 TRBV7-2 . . TGTGCCAGCAGCTACCAAAATGAAGGGGGGCAGTTCTTC CASSYQNEGGQFF
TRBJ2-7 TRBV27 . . TGTGCCAGCAGTCTCAGGGTTCCCTACGAGCAGTACTTC CASSLRVPYEQYF
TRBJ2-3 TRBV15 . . TGTGCCACCAGCAGGGAGATGTCAGATACGCAGTATTTT CATSREMSDTQYF
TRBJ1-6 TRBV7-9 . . TGTGCCAGCACCCCCGGTAGGGCATCGAATTCACCCCTCCACTTT CASTPGRASNSPLHF
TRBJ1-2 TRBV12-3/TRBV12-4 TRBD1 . TGTGCCAGCAGGGGACAGGGGCCCACATATGGCTACACCTTC CASRGQGPTYGYTF
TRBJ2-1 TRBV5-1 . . TGCGCCAGCAGCTTGAAGGAGTTTTTAGATTTGAATGAGCAGTTCTTC CASSLKEFLDLNEQFF
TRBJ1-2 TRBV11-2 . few TGTGCCAGCAGCTTAGTTAAGGGGTTTACTCATGGCTACACCTTC CASSLVKGFTHGYTF
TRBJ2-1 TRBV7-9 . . TGTGCCAGCAGCTCACGGACCAGGGACAATGAGCAGTTCTTC CASSSRTRDNEQFF
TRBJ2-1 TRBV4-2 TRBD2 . TGTGCCAGCAGCCAGGGGTGGCTAGCGGGTGCCGAGCAGTTCTTC CASSQGWLAGAEQFF
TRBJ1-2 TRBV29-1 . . TGCAGCGTTGTTGGGTGGGATGGGGGGATCTATGGCTACACCTTC CSVVGWDGGIYGYTF
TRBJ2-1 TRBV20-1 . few TGCAGTGCTCCGCGAAGCGAGCGGTTCTACAATGAGCAGTTCTTC CSAPRSERFYNEQFF
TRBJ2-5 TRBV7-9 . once TGTGCCAGCACCCACCGGAGTCTAGGGGAGACCCAGTACTTC CASTHRSLGETQYF
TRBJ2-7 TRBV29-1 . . TGCAGCGCTACTACCGGGACACAAGTAACCTACGAGCAGTACTTC CSATTGTQVTYEQYF
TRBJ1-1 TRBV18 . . TGTGCCAGCGCACCATTGGACAACACTGAAGCTTTCTTT CASAPLDNTEAFF
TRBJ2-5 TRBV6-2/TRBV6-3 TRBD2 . TGTGCCAGCAGTTACTCGGTGGAGCTAGCGGGAACTCAAGAGACCCAGTACTTC CASSYSVELAGTQETQYF
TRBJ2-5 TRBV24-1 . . TGTGCCACCAGCCAACCAGCAGTGGGGACCCAGTACTTC CATSQPAVGTQYF
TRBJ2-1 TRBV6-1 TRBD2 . TGTGCCAGCAGTCGTCCACGGCGGGAGGACCCCTCCTACAATGAGCAGTTCTTC CASSRPRREDPSYNEQFF
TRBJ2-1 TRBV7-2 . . TGTGCCAGCAGCTTAGGGGGTGGGGCAGTCCCGCAGTTCTTC CASSLGGGAVPQFF
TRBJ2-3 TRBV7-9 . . TGTGCCAGCAGTTACCCGGCAGCGGGTTCAGATACGCAGTATTTT CASSYPAAGSDTQYF
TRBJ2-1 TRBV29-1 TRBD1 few TGCAGCGTTGCCCCGGGACAGGGAGGCTATGAGCAGTTCTTC CSVAPGQGGYEQFF
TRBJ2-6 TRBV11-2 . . TGTGCCAGCAGCTTAAACTGGGGGGGGGCCAACGTCCTGACTTTC CASSLNWGGANVLTF
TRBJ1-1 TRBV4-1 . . TGCGCCAGCAGCCCCCTTGGGGGGCCTTCGGTTGCTTTCTTT CASSPLGGPSVAFF
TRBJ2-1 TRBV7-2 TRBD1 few TGTGCCAGCAGTCCATACGGGACAGGGATCAATGAGCAGTTCTTC CASSPYGTGINEQFF
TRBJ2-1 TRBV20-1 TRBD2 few TGCAGTGCCCAGGGAGGGCAGGGTGGCTACAATGAGCAGTTCTTC CSAQGGQGGYNEQFF
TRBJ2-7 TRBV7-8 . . TGTGCCAGCACCACGGGATCGAGCTCCTACGAGCAGTACTTC CASTTGSSSYEQYF